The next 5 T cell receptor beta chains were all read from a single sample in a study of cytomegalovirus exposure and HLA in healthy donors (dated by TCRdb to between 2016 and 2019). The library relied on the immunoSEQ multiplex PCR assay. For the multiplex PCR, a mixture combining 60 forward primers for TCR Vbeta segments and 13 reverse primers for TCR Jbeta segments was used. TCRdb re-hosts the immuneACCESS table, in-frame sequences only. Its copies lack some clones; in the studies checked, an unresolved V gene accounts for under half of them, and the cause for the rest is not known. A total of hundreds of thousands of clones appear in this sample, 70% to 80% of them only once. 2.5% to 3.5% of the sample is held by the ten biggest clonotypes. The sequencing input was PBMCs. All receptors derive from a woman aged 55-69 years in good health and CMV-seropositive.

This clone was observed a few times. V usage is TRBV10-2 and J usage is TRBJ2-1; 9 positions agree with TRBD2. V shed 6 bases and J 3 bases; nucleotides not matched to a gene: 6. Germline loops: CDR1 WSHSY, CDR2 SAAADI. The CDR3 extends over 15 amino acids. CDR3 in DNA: TGCGCCAGCAGGCTAGCGGGGTACCTCTACAATGAGCAGTTCTTC. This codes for CASRLAGYLYNEQFF.

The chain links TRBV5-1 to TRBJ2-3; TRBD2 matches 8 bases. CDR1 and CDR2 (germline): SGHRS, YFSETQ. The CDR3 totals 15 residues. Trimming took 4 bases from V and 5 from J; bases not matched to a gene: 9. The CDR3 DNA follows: TGCGCCAGCAGCCCGCCGGGACTAGGGGGAGATACGCAGTATTTT. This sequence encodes CASSPPGLGGDTQYF.

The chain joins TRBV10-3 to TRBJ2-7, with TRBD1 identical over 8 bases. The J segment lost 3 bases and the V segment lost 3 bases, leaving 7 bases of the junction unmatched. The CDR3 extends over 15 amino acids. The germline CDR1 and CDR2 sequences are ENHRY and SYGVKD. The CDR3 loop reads CAISDHGTGDYEQYF. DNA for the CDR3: TGTGCCATCAGTGATCACGGGACAGGTGACTACGAGCAGTACTTC.

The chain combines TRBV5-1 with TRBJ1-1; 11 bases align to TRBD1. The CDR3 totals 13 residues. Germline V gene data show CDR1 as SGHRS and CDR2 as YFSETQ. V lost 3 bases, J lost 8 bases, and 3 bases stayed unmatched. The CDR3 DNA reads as TGCGCCAGCAGCTCGGGACAGGGGGGCGAAGCTTTCTTT. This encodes CASSSGQGGEAFF.

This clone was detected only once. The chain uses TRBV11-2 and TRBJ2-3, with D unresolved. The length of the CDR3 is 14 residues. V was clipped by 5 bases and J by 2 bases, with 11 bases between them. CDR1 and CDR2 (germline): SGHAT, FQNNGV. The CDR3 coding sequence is TGTGCCAGCAGCAAACATCTCATCACAGATACGCAGTATTTT. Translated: CASSKHLITDTQYF. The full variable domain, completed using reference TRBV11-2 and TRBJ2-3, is EAGVAQSPRYKIIEKRQSVAFWCNPISGHATLYWYQQILGQGPKLLIQFQNNGVVDDSQLPKDRFSAERLKGVDSTLKIQPAKLEDSAVYLCASSKHLITDTQYFGPGTRLTVL.